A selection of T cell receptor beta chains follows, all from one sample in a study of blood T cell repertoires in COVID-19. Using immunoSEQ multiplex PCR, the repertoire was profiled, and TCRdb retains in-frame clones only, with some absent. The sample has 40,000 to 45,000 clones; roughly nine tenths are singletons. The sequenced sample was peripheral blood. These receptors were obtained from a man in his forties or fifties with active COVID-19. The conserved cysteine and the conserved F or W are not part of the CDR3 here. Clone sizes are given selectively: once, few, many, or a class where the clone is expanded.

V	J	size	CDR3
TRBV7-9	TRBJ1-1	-	ASSLELGGNTEAF
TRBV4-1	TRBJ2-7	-	ASSQEGFPGVGEQY
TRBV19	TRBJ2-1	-	ASSMSSGRAYNEQF
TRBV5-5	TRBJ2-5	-	ASSSTGGEETQY
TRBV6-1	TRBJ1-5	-	ASSGGLGQMNQPQH
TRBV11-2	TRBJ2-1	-	ASSLEGLANEQF
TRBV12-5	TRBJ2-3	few	ASALLASNTDTQY
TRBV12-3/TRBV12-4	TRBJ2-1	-	ASSGGQPF
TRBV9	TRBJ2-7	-	ASSDGTGPDEQY
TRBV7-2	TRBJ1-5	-	ASSSDRAQPQH
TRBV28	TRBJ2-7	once	ASSLEQGIHEQY
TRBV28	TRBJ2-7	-	ASSPRGSALNEQY
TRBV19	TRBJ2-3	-	ASSIGLPDTQY
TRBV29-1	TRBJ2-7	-	SVVGHEQY
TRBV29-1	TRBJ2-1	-	SVGGGTSGIRYNEQF
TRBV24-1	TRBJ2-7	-	ATSDLGDEQY
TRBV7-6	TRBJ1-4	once	ASSQMTAATNEKLF
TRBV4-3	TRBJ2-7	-	ASSQDPGGSYEQY
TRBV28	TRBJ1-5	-	ACQGPGNSNQPQH
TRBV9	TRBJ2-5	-	ASSVGGRNPQETQY
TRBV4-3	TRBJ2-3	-	ASSQDQIWRVTDTQY
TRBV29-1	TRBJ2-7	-	SALSGRSSYEQY
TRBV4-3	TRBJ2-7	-	ASSQERAGTYEQY
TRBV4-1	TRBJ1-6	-	ASSQDLGSPLH
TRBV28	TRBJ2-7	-	ASSFAGEYEQY
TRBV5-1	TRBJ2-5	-	ASSLMTSGAQETQY